This TCR beta chain was profiled in a study of OX40 agonist ivuxolimab in advanced cancers. Sequencing used immunoSEQ multiplex PCR; TCRdb keeps in-frame clones, though not all of them. This sample yields 65,000 to 100,000 clones, of which more than 85% are seen a single time; more than 5.5% belongs to the top ten. The CDR3 runs 14 residues. Trimming pared 3 bases from V and 1 base from J, leaving 7 bases between. Germline V CDR1 and CDR2: MRHNA, SNTAGT. General study points: Low levels of normalized T-cell clonal expansion also appeared in some nonresponders.

To note about this clone: Its antigen is still unknown.

The chain employs TRBV6-4 and TRBJ2-1; TRBD1 might be the D (6 bases). This TCR came from an adult with an advanced solid tumor such as melanoma, head and neck, liver or kidney cancer. The sample here was CD4+ or CD8+ T cells sorted from blood, taken in a trial of the OX40 agonist ivuxolimab. The CDR3, as DNA: TGTGCCAGCAGTGAACAGGGTTCCTACAATGAGCAGTTCTTC. Translated, it gives CASSEQGSYNEQFF.